This TCR beta chain was observed in a study of T-cell memory formation after mild COVID-19. Germline trimming cut 5 bases from V and 6 bases from J; bases unmatched to any gene: 4. Germline values: CDR1 SEHNR, CDR2 FQNEAQ (reference sequence). This CDR3 has 14 residues. TCRdb called the 5' RACE reads again in MiXCR, with one record for every CDR3 protein. The repertoire holds more than 350,000 distinct CDR3 sequences, with roughly 21% as singletons. The TCR comes from an adult woman who had mild COVID-19 (a few samples of this study predate the infection). Cell type and time point are not known. Material for sequencing was PBMCs or a T cell subset sorted from them (not recorded which). This sequence joins TRBV7-9 and TRBJ2-1; the match to TRBD2 covers 10 bases. CDR3 bases: TGTGCCAGCAGCGGTCAGCGGGGGGGCAATGAGCAGTTCTTC. As protein: CASSGQRGGNEQFF. The full variable domain, its missing parts supplied by reference TRBV7-9 and TRBJ2-1, is DTGVSQNPRHKITKRGQNVTFRCDPISEHNRLYWYRQTLGQGPEFLTYFQNEAQLEKSRLLSDRFSAERPKGSFSTLEIQRTEQGDSAMYLCASSGQRGGNEQFFGPGTRLTVL.